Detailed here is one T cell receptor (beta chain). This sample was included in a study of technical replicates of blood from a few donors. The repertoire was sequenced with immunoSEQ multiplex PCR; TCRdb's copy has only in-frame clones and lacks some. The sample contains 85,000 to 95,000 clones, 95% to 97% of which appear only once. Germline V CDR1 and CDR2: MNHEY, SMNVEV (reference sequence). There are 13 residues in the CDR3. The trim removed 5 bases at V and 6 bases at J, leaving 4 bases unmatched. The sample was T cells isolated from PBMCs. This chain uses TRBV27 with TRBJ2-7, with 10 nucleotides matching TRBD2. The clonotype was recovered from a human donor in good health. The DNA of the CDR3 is TGTGCCAGCAGTCCCCAGCGGGGGGGCGAGCAGTACTTC. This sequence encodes CASSPQRGGEQYF.